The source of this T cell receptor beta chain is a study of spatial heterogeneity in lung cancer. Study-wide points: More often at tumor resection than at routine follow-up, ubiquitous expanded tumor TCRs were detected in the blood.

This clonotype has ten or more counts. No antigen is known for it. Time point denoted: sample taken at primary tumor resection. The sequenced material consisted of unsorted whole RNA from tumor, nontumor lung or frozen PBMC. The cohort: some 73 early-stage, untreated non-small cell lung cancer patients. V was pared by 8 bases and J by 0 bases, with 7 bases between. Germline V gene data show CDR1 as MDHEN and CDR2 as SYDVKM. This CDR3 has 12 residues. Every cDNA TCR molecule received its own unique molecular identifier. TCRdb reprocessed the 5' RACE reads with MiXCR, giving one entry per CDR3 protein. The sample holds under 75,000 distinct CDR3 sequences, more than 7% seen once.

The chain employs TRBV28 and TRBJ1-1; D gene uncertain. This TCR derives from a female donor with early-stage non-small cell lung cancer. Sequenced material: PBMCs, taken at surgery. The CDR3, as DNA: TGTGCCAGCCTGCAGGTGAACACTGAAGCTTTCTTT. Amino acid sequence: CASLQVNTEAFF.